One and the same sample provided the 25 T cell receptor beta chains below, sequenced in a study of CD8 T cells in Susac syndrome. Reverse transcription used 0.5 to 1 ug RNA and random hexamers. TCRdb independently ran MiXCR on the immunoSEQ multiplex PCR reads; one entry per CDR3 protein. Here the sample spans some 100,000 distinct CDR3 sequences, roughly 95% being singletons. Sequencing was performed on CD4+ T cells from PBMCs. The source of these receptors is a human donor in good health.

The CDR3 DNA sequence: TGCGCCAGCAGCTTGAGGACAGAAAATGAGCAGTTCTTC. Its translation: CASSLRTENEQFF. The rearrangement joins TRBV5-1 to TRBJ2-1, with D perhaps matching TRBD1 (6 bases). The germline V gene has CDR1 SGHRS and CDR2 YFSETQ. The CDR3 covers 13 residues. The V end was cut by 1 base, the J end by 7 bases, with 9 bases between.

This chain joins TRBV7-8 and TRBJ2-2; 8 nucleotides match TRBD1. Per the germline V gene, CDR1 is SGHVS and CDR2 is FQNEAQ. This CDR3 contains 15 residues. With 2 bases clipped from V and 4 bases from J, the junction kept 3 bases outside the gene matches. CDR3 region: CASSLSGGATGELFF. The CDR3, as DNA: TGTGCCAGCAGCTTATCAGGGGGCGCCACCGGGGAGCTGTTTTTT. Variable domain in full (rest from reference TRBV7-8 and TRBJ2-2): GAGVSQSPRYKVAKRGQDVALRCDPISGHVSLFWYQQALGQGPEFLTYFQNEAQLDKSGLPSDRFFAERPEGSVSTLKIQRTQQEDSAVYLCASSLSGGATGELFFGEGSRLTVL.

The chain employs TRBV28 and TRBJ2-7; 7 positions agree with TRBD1. Germline V lookup: CDR1 MDHEN, CDR2 SYDVKM. V dropped 5 bases and J dropped 6; count of bases not matched to a gene: 13. The CDR3 is 15 amino acids. The CDR3 coding sequence is TGTGCCAGCAGTCCGACCGGGACAGTCTGGTTCGAGCAGTACTTC. This codes for CASSPTGTVWFEQYF.

The chain uses TRBV3-1 and TRBJ1-2; D unresolved. Germline loops: CDR1 LGHDT, CDR2 YNNKEL (reference sequence). This CDR3 has 16 residues. Trimming cost V 4 bases and J 5 bases, with 20 bases left between them. The CDR3 DNA follows: TGTGCCAGCAGCCCTTTCCCAGGAGACATTCGATATGGCTACACCTTC. Translated: CASSPFPGDIRYGYTF.

V and J are TRBV9 and TRBJ2-3; D ambiguous. This CDR3 is 14 amino acids long. V shed 4 bases and J shed 5 bases, with 14 bases lying between them. CDR1 is SGDLS and CDR2 is YYNGEE in the germline V gene. CDR3 in DNA: TGTGCCAGCAGCTCCCGGGTAGCAGTAGATACGCAGTATTTT. Residues: CASSSRVAVDTQYF.

The rearrangement links TRBV18 to TRBJ2-6, with D possibly being TRBD1 or TRBD2 (5 bases each). The V and J ends lost 1 base and 0 bases respectively, with 10 bases between them. This CDR3 is built from 17 residues. CDR1 and CDR2 from the germline V gene are KGHSH and LQKENI. The CDR3 here is CASSPLGTASGANVLTF. The CDR3 region has the DNA TGTGCCAGCTCACCACTCGGGACCGCCTCTGGGGCCAACGTCCTGACTTTC.

This chain uses TRBV4-1 with TRBJ2-2; tentatively, D is TRBD1 (5 bases). Trimming stripped 0 bases from V and 7 bases from J, with 6 bases between. This CDR3 is 13 amino acids long. Germline CDR1 MGHRA, CDR2 YSYEKL. CDR3 sequence: CASSQDTGGELFF. The CDR3 region has the DNA TGCGCCAGCAGCCAAGATACAGGCGGGGAGCTGTTTTTT.

On this clonotype: Since no conserved phenylalanine or tryptophan closes the CDR3, a read error is the likely cause. The DNA is omitted, as the CDR3 cannot be located on it reliably, and the CDR3 follows TCRdb's listing. The chain couples TRBV3-1 to TRBJ1-1; the D call TRBD1 from the table was never checked on the DNA. Per the germline V gene, CDR1 is LGHDT and CDR2 is YNNKEL (reference sequence). The CDR3 totals 14 residues, both ends included. The CDR3 is CASSQSGQNTEAFL.

The genes are TRBV28 and TRBJ2-1; the D is unclear. This CDR3 region has 12 residues. Germline V CDR1 and CDR2: MDHEN, SYDVKM. Trimming left V 1 base short and J 8 bases short, with 6 bases between. The CDR3 coding sequence is TGTGCCAGCAGTTTATTGACCTATGAGCAGTTCTTC. Translation gives CASSLLTYEQFF.

The V call is TRBV5-6, the J call TRBJ1-1, with a weak D call TRBD1 (5 bases). Looked up from germline, CDR1 is SGHDT and CDR2 is YYEEEE. The CDR3 consists of 14 residues. Deletions cut 5 bases from V and 4 bases from J, with 15 bases between. CDR3 region: CASRKRGGLTEAFF. In DNA form, the CDR3 reads TGTGCCAGCAGGAAGAGGGGAGGGCTCACTGAAGCTTTCTTT. Drawing the rest from reference TRBV5-6 and TRBJ1-1, the complete variable domain is DAGVTQSPTHLIKTRGQQVTLRCSPKSGHDTVSWYQQALGQGPQFIFQYYEEEERQRGNFPDRFSGHQFPNYSSELNVNALLLGDSALYLCASRKRGGLTEAFFGQGTRLTVV.

This chain uses TRBV19 with TRBJ1-3; D ambiguous. The V end was cut by 4 bases, the J end by 0 bases, with 13 bases between. The CDR3 has 16 amino acids. Germline lookup yields CDR1 LNHDA and CDR2 SQIVND (reference sequence). CDR3 nucleotide sequence: TGTGCCAGTAGTAGAACTCGACCTCGCTCTGGAAACACCATATATTTT. It encodes CASSRTRPRSGNTIYF.

The chain employs TRBV29-1 and TRBJ2-7, with TRBD1 matching 9 bases. The CDR3 contains 12 residues. The junction had 2 bases not matched to a gene; V was cut back by 4 bases and J by 4 bases. In germline, CDR1 is SQVTM, CDR2 ANQGSEA. CDR3 coding DNA: TGCAGCGTTGGAGGGACAGGGTACGAGCAGTACTTC. It specifies CSVGGTGYEQYF.

Only one count was recorded for this clonotype. The gene calls are TRBV7-9 and TRBJ2-5; D is uncertain. The germline V gene encodes CDR1 SEHNR and CDR2 FQNEAQ (reference sequence). V lost 4 bases to trimming and J lost 5 bases, with 11 bases between them. This CDR3 region has 13 residues. DNA for the CDR3: TGTGCCAGCAGCTCACCCCCCCCGGAGACCCAGTACTTC. It translates to CASSSPPPETQYF.

J is TRBJ1-2 and V is TRBV29-1; TRBD1 matches 9 bases. Per the germline V gene, CDR1 is SQVTM and CDR2 is ANQGSEA. The ends lost 8 bases at V and 4 bases at J; junction bases unmatched: 8. This CDR3 contains 13 residues. CDR3: CSITQDRGYGYTF. In DNA, the CDR3 is TGCAGCATTACTCAGGACAGGGGCTATGGCTACACCTTC.

The chain carries TRBV5-1 and TRBJ2-1; 10 nucleotides agree with TRBD2. The CDR3 has 16 amino acids. With 4 bases clipped from V and 2 bases from J, the junction kept 6 bases outside the gene matches. The germline V gene has CDR1 SGHRS and CDR2 YFSETQ. CDR3 sequence (DNA): TGCGCCAGCAGCCCCGGACTAGCGGAGCCCTACAATGAGCAGTTCTTC. Its translation is CASSPGLAEPYNEQFF.

The chain has TRBV29-1 and TRBJ2-7, with 10 positions matching TRBD1. The length of the CDR3 is 13 residues. Germline CDR1 SQVTM, CDR2 ANQGSEA. The trim removed 6 bases at V and 3 bases at J, leaving 5 bases unmatched. CDR3 sequence: CSVRTGGGYEQYF. The CDR3 region has the DNA TGCAGCGTAAGGACAGGGGGAGGCTACGAGCAGTACTTC.

This chain connects TRBV5-1 to TRBJ2-6; no clear D gene. Deletions cut 4 bases from V and 0 bases from J, with 8 bases between. The V gene's germline CDR1 is SGHRS and CDR2 YFSETQ. There are 15 residues in the CDR3. The DNA for the CDR3 is TGCGCCAGCAGCCCCGCGGCCTCTGGGGCCAACGTCCTGACTTTC. This encodes CASSPAASGANVLTF.

This sequence joins TRBV7-9 and TRBJ2-2; perhaps TRBD1 as D (7 bases). Per the germline V gene, CDR1 is SEHNR and CDR2 is FQNEAQ (reference sequence). With 5 bases removed from V and 4 bases from J, the gap between germline ends came to 17 bases. This CDR3 has 16 amino acids. CDR3: CASSPLWQGGTGELFF. Here the CDR3 DNA reads TGTGCCAGCAGCCCATTATGGCAGGGGGGCACCGGGGAGCTGTTTTTT.

The J gene is TRBJ1-1, the V gene TRBV4-3; D is ambiguous. The CDR3 runs 15 residues. Looked up from germline, CDR1 is LGHNA and CDR2 is YSLEER. With 4 bases removed from V and 1 base from J, the gap between germline ends came to 13 bases. DNA of the CDR3: TGCGCCAGCAGCCGAAGGGTCCCAGCGAACACTGAAGCTTTCTTT. Translation gives CASSRRVPANTEAFF.

V and J are TRBV28 and TRBJ1-5; D is undetermined. The germline gives CDR1 MDHEN, CDR2 SYDVKM. CDR3 length equals 15 residues. V lost 0 bases, J lost 7 bases, and 13 bases lay in between. The CDR3 DNA is TGTGCCAGCAGTTTATGGGGCGGGGATCGACAGCCCCAGCATTTT. It codes for CASSLWGGDRQPQHF. The full variable domain, in which reference TRBV28 and TRBJ1-5 provide the parts outside the CDR3, is DVKVTQSSRYLVKRTGEKVFLECVQDMDHENMFWYRQDPGLGLRLIYFSYDVKMKEKGDIPEGYSVSREKKERFSLILESASTNQTSMYLCASSLWGGDRQPQHFGDGTRLSIL.

This clonotype was seen only once. V and J are TRBV7-9 and TRBJ1-5; no firm D call. Trimming cost V 5 bases and J 6 bases, with 14 bases left between them. Per the germline V gene, CDR1 is SEHNR and CDR2 is FQNEAQ (reference sequence). This CDR3 is 14 amino acids long. Here the CDR3 reads CASSPSREGQPQHF. The CDR3 DNA follows: TGTGCCAGCAGCCCGAGCCGGGAGGGTCAGCCCCAGCATTTT.

The chain combines TRBV4-3 with TRBJ2-2; tentative D call: TRBD2 (6 bases). Germline CDR1 is LGHNA and CDR2 is YSLEER. The CDR3 length is 16 residues. V dropped 0 bases and J dropped 3 bases, with 11 bases sitting between them. The CDR3: CASSQDSGVDTGELFF. For the CDR3, the DNA is TGCGCCAGCAGCCAAGATTCGGGGGTTGACACCGGGGAGCTGTTTTTT.

This chain joins TRBV3-1 and TRBJ2-1; no definite D call. The CDR3 has 17 residues. Trimming took 0 bases from V and 3 from J, leaving 15 bases between them. Germline assignment: CDR1 LGHDT and CDR2 YNNKEL (reference sequence). CDR3 DNA sequence: TGTGCCAGCAGCCAAGAAGGTTTAGGGAATCTCTACAATGAGCAGTTCTTC. Its protein is CASSQEGLGNLYNEQFF.

The rearrangement joins TRBV10-3 to TRBJ2-5, with D uncertain. V lost 6 bases and J 5 bases, leaving 13 bases between the germline ends. The CDR3 totals 13 residues. Germline CDR1 reads ENHRY; CDR2 reads SYGVKD. DNA for the CDR3: TGTGCCATCAGCGTGCAGACACAGGAGACCCAGTACTTC. Translated, it gives CAISVQTQETQYF.

The chain employs TRBV3-1 and TRBJ2-6; TRBD1 is a possible D gene (5 bases). Trimming stripped 5 bases from V and 9 bases from J, with 14 bases between. This CDR3 is built from 14 residues. CDR1 is LGHDT, CDR2 YNNKEL, per germline (reference sequence). The CDR3 loop reads CASSIGRQHNVLTF. The CDR3 bases are TGTGCCAGCAGCATCGGGCGACAGCACAACGTCCTGACTTTC.